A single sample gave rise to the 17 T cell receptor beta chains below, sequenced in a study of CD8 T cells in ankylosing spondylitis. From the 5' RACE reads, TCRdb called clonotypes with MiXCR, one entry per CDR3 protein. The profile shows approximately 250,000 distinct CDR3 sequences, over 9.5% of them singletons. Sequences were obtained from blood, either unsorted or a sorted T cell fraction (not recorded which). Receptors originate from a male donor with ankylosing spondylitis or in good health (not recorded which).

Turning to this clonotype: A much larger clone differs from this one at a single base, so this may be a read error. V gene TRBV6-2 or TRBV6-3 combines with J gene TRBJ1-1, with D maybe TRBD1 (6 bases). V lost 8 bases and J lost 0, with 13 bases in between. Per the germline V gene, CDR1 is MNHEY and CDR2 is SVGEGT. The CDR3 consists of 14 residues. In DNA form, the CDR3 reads TGTGCCAGCTGTGCACAGGGCATGAACACTGAAGCTTTCTTT. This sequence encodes CASCAQGMNTEAFF.

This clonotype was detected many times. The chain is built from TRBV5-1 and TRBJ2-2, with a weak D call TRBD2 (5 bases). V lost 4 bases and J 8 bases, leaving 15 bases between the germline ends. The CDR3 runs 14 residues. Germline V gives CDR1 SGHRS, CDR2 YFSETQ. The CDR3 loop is CASSISGIEGELFF. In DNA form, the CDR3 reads TGCGCCAGCAGCATATCCGGGATTGAAGGGGAGCTGTTTTTT.

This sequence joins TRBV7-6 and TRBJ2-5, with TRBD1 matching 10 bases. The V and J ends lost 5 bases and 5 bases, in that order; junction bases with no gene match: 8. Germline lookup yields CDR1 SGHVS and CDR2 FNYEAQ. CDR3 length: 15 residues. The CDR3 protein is CASSQDRGRRETQYF. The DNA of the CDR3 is TGTGCCAGCAGCCAAGACAGGGGGCGGCGGGAGACCCAGTACTTC.

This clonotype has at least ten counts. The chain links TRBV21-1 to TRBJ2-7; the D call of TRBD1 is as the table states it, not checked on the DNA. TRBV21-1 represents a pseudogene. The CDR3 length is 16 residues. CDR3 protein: CASSRSTGGAGYEQYF. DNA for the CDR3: TGTGCCAGCAGCAGATCCACAGGGGGCGCGGGCTACGAGCAGTACTTC.

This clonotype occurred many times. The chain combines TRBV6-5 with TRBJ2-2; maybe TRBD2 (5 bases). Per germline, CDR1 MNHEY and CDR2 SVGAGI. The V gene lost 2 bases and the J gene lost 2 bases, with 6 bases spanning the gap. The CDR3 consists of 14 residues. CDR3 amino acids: CASSYRGNTGELFF. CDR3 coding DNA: TGTGCCAGCAGTTACCGGGGTAACACCGGGGAGCTGTTTTTT.

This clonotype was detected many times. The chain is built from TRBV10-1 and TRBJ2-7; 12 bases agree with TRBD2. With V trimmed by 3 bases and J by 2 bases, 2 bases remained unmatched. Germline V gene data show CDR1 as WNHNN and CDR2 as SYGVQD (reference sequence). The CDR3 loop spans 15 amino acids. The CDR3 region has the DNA TGCGCCAGCAGTGAAAGACTAGCGGGGGCCTACGAGCAGTACTTC. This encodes CASSERLAGAYEQYF.

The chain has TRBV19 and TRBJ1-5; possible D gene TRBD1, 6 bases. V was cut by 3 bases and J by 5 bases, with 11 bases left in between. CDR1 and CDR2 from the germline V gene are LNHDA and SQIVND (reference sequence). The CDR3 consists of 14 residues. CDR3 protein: CASSIAPGDQPQHF. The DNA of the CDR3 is TGTGCCAGTAGTATCGCGCCAGGGGATCAGCCCCAGCATTTT.

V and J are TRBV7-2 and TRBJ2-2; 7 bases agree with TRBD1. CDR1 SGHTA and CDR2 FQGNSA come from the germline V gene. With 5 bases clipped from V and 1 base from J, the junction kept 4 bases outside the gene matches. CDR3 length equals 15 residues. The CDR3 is CASSTGTVNTGELFF. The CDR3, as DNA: TGTGCCAGCAGCACCGGGACAGTGAACACCGGGGAGCTGTTTTTT.

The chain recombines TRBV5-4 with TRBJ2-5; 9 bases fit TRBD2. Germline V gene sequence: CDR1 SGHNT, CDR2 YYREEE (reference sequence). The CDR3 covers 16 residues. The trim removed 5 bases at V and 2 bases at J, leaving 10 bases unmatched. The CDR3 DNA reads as TGTGCCAGCAGTAATACCGGGACTAGCCTACAAGAGACCCAGTACTTC. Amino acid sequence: CASSNTGTSLQETQYF.

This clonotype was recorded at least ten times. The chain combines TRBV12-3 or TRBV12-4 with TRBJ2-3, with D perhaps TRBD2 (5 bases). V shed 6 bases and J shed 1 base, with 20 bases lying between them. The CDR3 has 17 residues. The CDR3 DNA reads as TGTGCCAGCAGCCTCAATCCCCCAGCGGAAGGCACAGATACGCAGTATTTT. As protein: CASSLNPPAEGTDTQYF.

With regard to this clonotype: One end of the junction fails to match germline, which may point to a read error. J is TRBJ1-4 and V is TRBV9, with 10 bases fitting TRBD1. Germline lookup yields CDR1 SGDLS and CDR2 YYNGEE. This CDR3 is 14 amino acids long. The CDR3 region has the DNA TGTGCCAGCATCGTAGGGACAGGGGAAGAAAAACTGTTTTTT. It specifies CASIVGTGEEKLFF.

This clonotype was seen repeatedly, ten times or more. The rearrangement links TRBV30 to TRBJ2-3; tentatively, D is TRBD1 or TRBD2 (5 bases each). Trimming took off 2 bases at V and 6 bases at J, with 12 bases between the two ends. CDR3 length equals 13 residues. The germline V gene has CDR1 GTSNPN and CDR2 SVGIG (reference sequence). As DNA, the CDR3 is TGTGCCTGGAGTCCAGGGAGAATGGATACGCAGTATTTT. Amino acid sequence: CAWSPGRMDTQYF.

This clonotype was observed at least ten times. CDR3 residues: CASSQDRQRRRSEQYF. Written as DNA, the CDR3 is TGTGCCAGCAGCCAAGATCGACAGCGACGACGCTCCGAGCAGTACTTC. The chain employs TRBV3-1 and TRBJ2-7; D may be TRBD1 (5 bases). The CDR3 contains 16 residues. The germline V and J ends were trimmed by 0 bases and 6 bases, with 18 bases remaining between them. The germline CDR1 and CDR2 sequences are LGHDT and YNNKEL (reference sequence).

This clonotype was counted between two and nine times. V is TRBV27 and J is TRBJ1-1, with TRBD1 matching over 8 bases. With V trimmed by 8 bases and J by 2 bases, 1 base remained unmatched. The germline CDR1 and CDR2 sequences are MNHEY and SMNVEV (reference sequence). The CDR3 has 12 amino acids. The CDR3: CASGQGNTEAFF. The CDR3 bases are TGTGCCAGCGGACAGGGAAACACTGAAGCTTTCTTT.

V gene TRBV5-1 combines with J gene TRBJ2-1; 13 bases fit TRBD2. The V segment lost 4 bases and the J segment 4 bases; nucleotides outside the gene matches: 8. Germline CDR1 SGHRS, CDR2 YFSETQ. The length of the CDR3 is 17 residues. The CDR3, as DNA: TGCGCCAGCAGCAGTGGGACTAGCGGGGCCTTTTACAATGAGCAGTTCTTC. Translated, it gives CASSSGTSGAFYNEQFF.

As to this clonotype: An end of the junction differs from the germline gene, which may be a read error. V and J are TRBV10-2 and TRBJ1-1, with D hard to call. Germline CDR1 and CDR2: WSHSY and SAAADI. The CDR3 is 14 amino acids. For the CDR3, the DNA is TGCGCCAGCACTGAGCCTAGACAGAACACTGAAGCTTTCTTT. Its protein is CASTEPRQNTEAFF.

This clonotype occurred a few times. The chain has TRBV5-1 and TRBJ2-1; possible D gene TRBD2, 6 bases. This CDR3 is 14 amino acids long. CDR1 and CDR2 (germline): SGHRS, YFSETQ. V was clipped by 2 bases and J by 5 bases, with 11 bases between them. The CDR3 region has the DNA TGCGCCAGCAGCTTTGCGGGGACCCACAATGAGCAGTTCTTC. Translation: CASSFAGTHNEQFF.